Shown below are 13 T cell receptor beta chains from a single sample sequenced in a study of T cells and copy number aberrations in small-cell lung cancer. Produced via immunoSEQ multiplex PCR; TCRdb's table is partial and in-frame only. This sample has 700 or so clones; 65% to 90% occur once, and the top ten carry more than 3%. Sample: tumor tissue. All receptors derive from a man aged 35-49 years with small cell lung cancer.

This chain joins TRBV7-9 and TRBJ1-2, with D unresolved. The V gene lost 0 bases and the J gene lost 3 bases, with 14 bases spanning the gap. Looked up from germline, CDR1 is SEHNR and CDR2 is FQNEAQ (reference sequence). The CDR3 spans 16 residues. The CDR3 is CASSLAGRSGDYGYTF. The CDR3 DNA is TGTGCCAGCAGCTTAGCGGGCCGTTCTGGAGACTATGGCTACACCTTC.

This CDR3 is CASSQSRLFSGNTIYF. DNA for the CDR3: TGTGCCAGCAGCCAATCTCGGCTGTTCTCTGGAAACACCATATATTTT. The chain is built from TRBV14 and TRBJ1-3; D is undetermined. The germline V and J ends were trimmed by 2 bases and 0 bases, with 11 bases remaining between them. Germline V CDR1 and CDR2: SGHDN, FVKESK. The length of the CDR3 is 16 residues.

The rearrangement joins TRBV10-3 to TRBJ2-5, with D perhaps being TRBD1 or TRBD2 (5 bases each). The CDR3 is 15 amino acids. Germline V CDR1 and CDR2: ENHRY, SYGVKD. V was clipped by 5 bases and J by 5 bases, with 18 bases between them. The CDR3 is CAISFTGTAGETQYF. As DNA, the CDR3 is TGTGCCATCAGTTTCACGGGGACGGCCGGGGAGACCCAGTACTTC.

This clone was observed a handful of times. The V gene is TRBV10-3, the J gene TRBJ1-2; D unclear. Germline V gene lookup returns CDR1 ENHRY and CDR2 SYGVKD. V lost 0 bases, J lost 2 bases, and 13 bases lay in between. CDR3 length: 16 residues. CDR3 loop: CAISESPKGRNYGYTF. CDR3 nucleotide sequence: TGTGCCATCAGTGAGTCCCCGAAGGGAAGGAACTATGGCTACACCTTC.

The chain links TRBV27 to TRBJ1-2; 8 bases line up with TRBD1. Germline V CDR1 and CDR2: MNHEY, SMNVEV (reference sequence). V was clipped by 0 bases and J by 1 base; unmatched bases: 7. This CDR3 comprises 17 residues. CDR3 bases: TGTGCCAGCAGTTTATCGAGGGGGACAGGCCTTAACTATGGCTACACCTTC. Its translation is CASSLSRGTGLNYGYTF.

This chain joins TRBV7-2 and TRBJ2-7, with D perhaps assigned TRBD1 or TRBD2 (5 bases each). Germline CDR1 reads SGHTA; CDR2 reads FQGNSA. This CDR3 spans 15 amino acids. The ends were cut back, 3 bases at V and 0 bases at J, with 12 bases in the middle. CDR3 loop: CASSLDWGISYEQYF. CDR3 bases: TGTGCCAGCAGCTTGGACTGGGGGATCTCCTACGAGCAGTACTTC.

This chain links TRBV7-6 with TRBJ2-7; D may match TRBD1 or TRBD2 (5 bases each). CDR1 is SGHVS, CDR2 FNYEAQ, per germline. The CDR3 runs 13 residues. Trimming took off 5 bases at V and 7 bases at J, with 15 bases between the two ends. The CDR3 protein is CASSPRGYGEQYF. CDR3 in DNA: TGTGCCAGCAGCCCCCGGGGCTACGGGGAGCAGTACTTC.

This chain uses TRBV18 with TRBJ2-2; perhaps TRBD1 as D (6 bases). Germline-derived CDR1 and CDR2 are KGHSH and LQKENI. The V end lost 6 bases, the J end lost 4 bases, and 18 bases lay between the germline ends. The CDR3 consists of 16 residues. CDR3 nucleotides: TGTGCCAGCTCGCGACAGGTAGTGAGGGCCACCGGGGAGCTGTTTTTT. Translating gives CASSRQVVRATGELFF.

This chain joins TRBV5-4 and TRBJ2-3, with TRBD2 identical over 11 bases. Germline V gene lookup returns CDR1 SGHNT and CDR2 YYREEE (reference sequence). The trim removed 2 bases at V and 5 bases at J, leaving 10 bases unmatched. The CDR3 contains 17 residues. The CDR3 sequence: CASSFPLAGGLKDTQYF. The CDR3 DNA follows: TGTGCCAGCAGCTTCCCTCTAGCGGGGGGTCTAAAAGATACGCAGTATTTT. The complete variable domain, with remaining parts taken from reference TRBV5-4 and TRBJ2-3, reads ETGVTQSPTHLIKTRGQQVTLRCSSQSGHNTVSWYQQALGQGPQFIFQYYREEENGRGNFPPRFSGLQFPNYSSELNVNALELDDSALYLCASSFPLAGGLKDTQYFGPGTRLTVL.

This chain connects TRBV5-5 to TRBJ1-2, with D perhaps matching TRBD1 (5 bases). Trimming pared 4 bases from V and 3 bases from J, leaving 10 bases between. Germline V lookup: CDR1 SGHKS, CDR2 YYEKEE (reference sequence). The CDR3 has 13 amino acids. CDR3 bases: TGTGCCAGCAGCCAGCGGGGGGACTATGGCTACACCTTC. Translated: CASSQRGDYGYTF.

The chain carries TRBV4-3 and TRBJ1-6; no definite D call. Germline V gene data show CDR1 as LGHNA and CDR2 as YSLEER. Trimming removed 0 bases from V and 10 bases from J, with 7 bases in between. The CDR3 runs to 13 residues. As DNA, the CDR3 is TGCGCCAGCAGCCAAGATTCGCTGTCACCCCTCCACTTT. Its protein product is CASSQDSLSPLHF.

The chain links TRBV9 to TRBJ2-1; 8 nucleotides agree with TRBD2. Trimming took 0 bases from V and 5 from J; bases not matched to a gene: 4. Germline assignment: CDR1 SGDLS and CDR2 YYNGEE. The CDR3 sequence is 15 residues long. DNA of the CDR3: TGTGCCAGCAGCGTAGCGGGAGGGCCTCACAATGAGCAGTTCTTC. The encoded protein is CASSVAGGPHNEQFF.

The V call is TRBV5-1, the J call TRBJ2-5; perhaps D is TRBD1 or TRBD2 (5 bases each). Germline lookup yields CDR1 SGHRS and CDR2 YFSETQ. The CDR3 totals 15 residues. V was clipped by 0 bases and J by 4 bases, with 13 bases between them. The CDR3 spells CASSLARARGETQYF. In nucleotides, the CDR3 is TGCGCCAGCAGCTTGGCCAGGGCGAGGGGAGAGACCCAGTACTTC.